The 13 T cell receptor beta chains given below trace back to one sample, sequenced in a study of PD-1 blockade in classical Hodgkin lymphoma. Profiled with immunoSEQ multiplex PCR; TCRdb holds only in-frame clones, not every one. The table includes roughly 50,000 clones, around 87% detected once. Time point meaning: cycle 4 day 1 (C4D1), after 6 weeks of nivolumab. Every patient relapsed after autologous stem cell transplantation, and brentuximab vedotin exposure varied. The sequences come from peripheral blood mononuclear cells (PBMCs), collected before the fourth cycle of nivolumab. The receptors were sampled from a human donor with classical Hodgkin lymphoma.

A remark on this clone: At one end, the junction sequence differs from germline, possibly due to a read error. The chain is built from TRBV7-7 and TRBJ2-1, with D possibly matching TRBD1 (7 bases). Germline V gene sequence: CDR1 SSHAT, CDR2 FNYEAQ (reference sequence). The CDR3 totals 15 residues. CDR3 region: CASSAGQTSYNEQFF. The CDR3 DNA sequence: TGTGCTAGCAGCGCGGGACAGACCTCCTACAATGAGCAGTTCTTC.

The J gene is TRBJ1-1, the V gene TRBV6-4; possible D gene TRBD1, 5 bases. Germline values: CDR1 MRHNA, CDR2 SNTAGT. Deletions cut 2 bases from V and 1 base from J, with 5 bases between. The CDR3 is 13 amino acids. CDR3 residues: CASSDGANTEAFF. CDR3 DNA: TGTGCCAGCAGTGACGGGGCGAACACTGAAGCTTTCTTT.

The chain joins TRBV10-3 to TRBJ2-3; 13 bases align to TRBD2. The ends lost 7 bases at V and 4 bases at J; junction bases unmatched: 2. The CDR3 runs to 14 residues. The V gene's germline CDR1 is ENHRY and CDR2 SYGVKD. CDR3 in DNA: TGTGCCATCAACGGACTAGCGGGAGCAGATACGCAGTATTTT. The encoded protein is CAINGLAGADTQYF.

The chain recombines TRBV2 with TRBJ1-4; D not resolved. CDR1 and CDR2 (germline): SNHLY, FYNNEI. V was trimmed by 8 bases and J by 7 bases, leaving 17 bases between them. This CDR3 comprises 14 residues. The CDR3: CASVRLVNPEKLFF. In DNA form, the CDR3 reads TGTGCCAGCGTACGGCTGGTGAACCCTGAAAAACTGTTTTTT.

This clone occurred once. The chain combines TRBV9 with TRBJ2-7; D is unresolved. Trimming removed 3 bases from V and 1 base from J, with 11 bases in between. CDR3 length: 14 amino acids. CDR1 and CDR2 from the germline V gene are SGDLS and YYNGEE. In DNA, the CDR3 is TGTGCCAGCAGCGCGCTGGAGTTTTCCTACGAGCAGTACTTC. This translates into CASSALEFSYEQYF.

The chain combines TRBV6-5 with TRBJ1-4; perhaps TRBD1 as D (5 bases). The CDR3 has 11 residues. The germline V gene encodes CDR1 MNHEY and CDR2 SVGAGI. Trimming left V 9 bases short and J 15 bases short, with 17 bases between. The CDR3 protein is CARGGDWGVFF. CDR3 coding DNA: TGTGCCAGGGGAGGGGACTGGGGGGTGTTTTTT.

V gene TRBV19 combines with J gene TRBJ1-5; no clear D. Trimming cost V 7 bases and J 7 bases, with 17 bases left between them. Germline V gives CDR1 LNHDA, CDR2 SQIVND (reference sequence). The CDR3 spans 14 residues. The CDR3 is CASTPWALGQPQHF. CDR3 DNA sequence: TGTGCCAGTACCCCATGGGCCTTAGGGCAGCCCCAGCATTTT.

The rearrangement joins TRBV28 to TRBJ2-1, with D perhaps matching TRBD2 (6 bases). The CDR3 has 15 amino acids. V lost 6 bases and J lost 2, with 14 bases in between. From germline, CDR1 is MDHEN and CDR2 SYDVKM. The CDR3 is CASSSPEGAYNEQFF. The CDR3 region has the DNA TGTGCCAGCAGCTCCCCGGAGGGAGCCTACAATGAGCAGTTCTTC.

The rearrangement joins TRBV9 to TRBJ2-7, with 7 bases identical to TRBD2. Trimming took 0 bases from V and 5 from J; bases not matched to a gene: 8. Germline CDR1 is SGDLS and CDR2 is YYNGEE. The CDR3 covers 15 residues. CDR3 sequence (DNA): TGTGCCAGCAGCGTAGGGGCGGGAGCGTCACACGAGCAGTACTTC. It translates to CASSVGAGASHEQYF.

The genes are TRBV5-1 and TRBJ2-2; D is ambiguous. The CDR3 runs to 13 residues. V gave up 1 base and J gave up 6 bases, with 7 bases separating them. Germline CDR1 is SGHRS and CDR2 is YFSETQ. CDR3 sequence: CASSLSVPGELFF. CDR3 nucleotide sequence: TGCGCCAGCAGCTTGTCGGTCCCCGGGGAGCTGTTTTTT. Looking up the rest from reference TRBV5-1 and TRBJ2-2 gives the full variable domain: KAGVTQTPRYLIKTRGQQVTLSCSPISGHRSVSWYQQTPGQGLQFLFEYFSETQRNKGNFPGRFSGRQFSNSRSEMNVSTLELGDSALYLCASSLSVPGELFFGEGSRLTVL.

The chain has TRBV5-5 and TRBJ2-7; D not resolved. This CDR3 is built from 12 residues. Germline V gene data show CDR1 as SGHKS and CDR2 as YYEKEE (reference sequence). With 0 bases removed from V and 4 bases from J, the gap between germline ends came to 5 bases. The CDR3 bases are TGTGCCAGCAGCTTGGTCCAATACGAGCAGTACTTC. Translated, it gives CASSLVQYEQYF.

The J gene is TRBJ1-5, the V gene TRBV29-1, with D uncertain. Per germline, CDR1 SQVTM and CDR2 ANQGSEA. The CDR3 runs 13 residues. V lost 4 bases and J lost 4, with 11 bases in between. CDR3 protein: CSVVGMGNQPQHF. The CDR3 DNA is TGCAGCGTTGTGGGGATGGGAAATCAGCCCCAGCATTTT.

The gene calls are TRBV5-1 and TRBJ2-7; the D gene could be TRBD1 or TRBD2 (5 bases each). Trimming removed 8 bases at V and 8 bases at J, with 20 bases between. Germline V gene lookup returns CDR1 SGHRS and CDR2 YFSETQ. The CDR3 runs to 13 residues. CDR3: CARGVLDHRKQYF. As DNA, the CDR3 is TGCGCCAGGGGGGTCCTGGACCATAGGAAGCAGTACTTC. Full variable domain (missing parts from reference TRBV5-1 and TRBJ2-7): KAGVTQTPRYLIKTRGQQVTLSCSPISGHRSVSWYQQTPGQGLQFLFEYFSETQRNKGNFPGRFSGRQFSNSRSEMNVSTLELGDSALYLCARGVLDHRKQYFGPGTRLTVT.